The source of this TCR beta chain is a study of T-cell memory formation after mild COVID-19. For the study at large: Largely donor-specific sequence clusters came from two donors.

Germline CDR1 is SNHLY and CDR2 is FYNNEI. The CDR3 covers 16 residues. V shed 4 bases, J shed 8 bases, and the junction held 11 bases outside the gene matches. For this clonotype: Its antigen remains unidentified.

Overall study results and limits: The appearance of some responding clones in pre-infection memory suggested that cross-reactive memory joined.

Via MiXCR, TCRdb re-called the 5' RACE reads, giving one row per CDR3 protein. The sample has hundreds of thousands of distinct CDR3 sequences, around a quarter seen once. The clonotype originates from an adult woman who had mild COVID-19 (a few samples of this study predate the infection). Cell type and time point are not known. The specimen sequenced was PBMCs or a T cell subset sorted from them (not recorded which). The chain employs TRBV2 and TRBJ2-6; TRBD1 agrees at 7 bases. CDR3 protein: CASSARGQLETNVLTF. The CDR3 DNA follows: TGTGCCAGCAGTGCGAGGGGACAGTTGGAGACCAACGTCCTGACTTTC.